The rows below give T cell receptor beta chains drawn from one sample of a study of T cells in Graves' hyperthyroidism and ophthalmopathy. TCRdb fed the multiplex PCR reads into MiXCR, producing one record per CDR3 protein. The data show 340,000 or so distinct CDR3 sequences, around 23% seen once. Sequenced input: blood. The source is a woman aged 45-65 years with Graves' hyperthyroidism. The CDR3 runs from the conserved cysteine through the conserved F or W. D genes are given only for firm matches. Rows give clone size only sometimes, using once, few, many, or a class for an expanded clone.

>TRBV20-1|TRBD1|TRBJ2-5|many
CSANKQGEETQYF
TGCAGTGCTAATAAACAGGGGGAAGAGACCCAGTACTTC
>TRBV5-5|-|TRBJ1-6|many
CASSLEPGDDSPLHF
TGTGCCAGCAGCTTGGAGCCAGGGGATGATTCACCCCTCCACTTT
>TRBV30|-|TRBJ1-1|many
CAWSSGVGTEAFF
TGTGCCTGGAGTTCAGGGGTAGGCACTGAAGCTTTCTTT
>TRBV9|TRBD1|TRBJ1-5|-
CASSPQGQKNQPQHF
TGTGCCAGCAGCCCCCAGGGACAGAAGAATCAGCCCCAGCATTTT
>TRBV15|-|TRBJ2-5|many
CATSRVTQETQYF
TGTGCCACCAGCAGAGTTACCCAAGAGACCCAGTACTTC
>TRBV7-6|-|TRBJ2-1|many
CASGRGNEQFF
TGTGCCAGCGGACGGGGAAATGAGCAGTTCTTC
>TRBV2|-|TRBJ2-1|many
CASSRRAGGNNEQFF
TGTGCCAGCAGTCGGCGAGCAGGTGGGAACAATGAGCAGTTCTTC
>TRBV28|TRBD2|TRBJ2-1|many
CAIKQRLASYEQFF
TGTGCCATAAAACAGAGACTAGCTTCCTATGAGCAGTTCTTC
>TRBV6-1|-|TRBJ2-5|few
CASRALGTQYF
TGTGCCAGCCGGGCCTTGGGGACCCAGTACTTC
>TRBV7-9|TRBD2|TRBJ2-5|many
CASRSPGLAGKETQYF
TGTGCCAGCAGATCCCCGGGACTAGCGGGAAAAGAGACCCAGTACTTC
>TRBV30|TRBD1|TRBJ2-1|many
CAWSRGGSNEQFF
TGTGCCTGGAGCCGAGGGGGCTCCAATGAGCAGTTCTTC